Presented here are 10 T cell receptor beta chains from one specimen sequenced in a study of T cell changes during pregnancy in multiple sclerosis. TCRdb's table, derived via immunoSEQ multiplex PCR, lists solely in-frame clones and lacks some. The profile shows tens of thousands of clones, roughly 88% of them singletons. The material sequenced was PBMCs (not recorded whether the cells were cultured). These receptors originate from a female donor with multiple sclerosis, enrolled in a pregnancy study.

The CDR3, as DNA: TGTGCCAGCAGTTTGGGCGTGGGGCCCTACGAGCAGTACTTC. Its translation: CASSLGVGPYEQYF. This chain uses TRBV28 with TRBJ2-7; perhaps TRBD1 as D (5 bases). The germline gives CDR1 MDHEN, CDR2 SYDVKM. CDR3 length: 14 amino acids. V lost 3 bases to trimming and J lost 2 bases, with 11 bases between them.

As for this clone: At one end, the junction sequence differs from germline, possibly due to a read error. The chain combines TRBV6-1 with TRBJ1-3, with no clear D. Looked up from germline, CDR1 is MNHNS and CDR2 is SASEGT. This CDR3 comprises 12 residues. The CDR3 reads CASSEAGNTIYF. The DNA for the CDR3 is TGTGCCAGCAGCGAAGCGGGAAACACCATATATTTT.

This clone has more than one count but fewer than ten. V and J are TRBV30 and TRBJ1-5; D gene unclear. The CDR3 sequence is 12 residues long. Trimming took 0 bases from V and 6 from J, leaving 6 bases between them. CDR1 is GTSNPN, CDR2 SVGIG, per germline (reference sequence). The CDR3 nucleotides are TGTGCCTGGAGTGTACTCGGTCAGCCCCAGCATTTT. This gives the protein CAWSVLGQPQHF.

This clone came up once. As DNA, the CDR3 is TGTGCCAGCAGCCCAGGCGTATCTAGCACAGATACGCAGTATTTT. Residues: CASSPGVSSTDTQYF. The chain combines TRBV7-7 with TRBJ2-3; D gene unclear. The CDR3 has 15 residues. Germline loops: CDR1 SSHAT, CDR2 FNYEAQ (reference sequence). Trimming stripped 5 bases from V and 0 bases from J, with 12 bases between.

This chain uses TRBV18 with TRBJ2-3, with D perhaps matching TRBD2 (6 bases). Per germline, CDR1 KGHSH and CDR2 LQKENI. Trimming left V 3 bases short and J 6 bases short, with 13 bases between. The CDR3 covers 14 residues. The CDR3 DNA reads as TGTGCCAGCTCACCGCGGGGCAATACGGATACGCAGTATTTT. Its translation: CASSPRGNTDTQYF. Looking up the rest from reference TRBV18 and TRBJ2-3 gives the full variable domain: NAGVMQNPRHLVRRRGQEARLRCSPMKGHSHVYWYRQLPEEGLKFMVYLQKENIIDESGMPKERFSAEFPKEGPSILRIQQVVRGDSAAYFCASSPRGNTDTQYFGPGTRLTVL.

For the CDR3, the DNA is TGTGCCAGCAGCCGAAGCGGGAGTGAGACCCAGTACTTC. It yields the protein CASSRSGSETQYF. The V call is TRBV7-9, the J call TRBJ2-5; TRBD2 agrees at 8 bases. The CDR3 is 13 amino acids. CDR1 SEHNR and CDR2 FQNEAQ come from the germline V gene (reference sequence). Trimming at V came to 5 bases and at J to 5 bases, leaving 4 bases not matched to a gene. The whole variable domain, remainder taken from reference TRBV7-9 and TRBJ2-5, is DTGVSQNPRHKITKRGQNVTFRCDPISEHNRLYWYRQTLGQGPEFLTYFQNEAQLEKSRLLSDRFSAERPKGSFSTLEIQRTEQGDSAMYLCASSRSGSETQYFGPGTRLLVL.

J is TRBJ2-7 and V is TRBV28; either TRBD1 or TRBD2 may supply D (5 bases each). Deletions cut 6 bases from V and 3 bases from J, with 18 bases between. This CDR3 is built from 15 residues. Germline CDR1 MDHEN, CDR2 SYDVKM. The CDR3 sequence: CASSPPRDGYYEQYF. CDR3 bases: TGTGCCAGCAGCCCCCCCAGGGACGGATACTACGAGCAGTACTTC.

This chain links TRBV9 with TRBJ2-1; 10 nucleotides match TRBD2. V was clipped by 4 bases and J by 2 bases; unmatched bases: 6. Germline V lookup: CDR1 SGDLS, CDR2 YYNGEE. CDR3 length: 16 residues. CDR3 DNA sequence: TGTGCCAGCAGCTTCAGGACTAGCGGAACCTACAATGAGCAGTTCTTC. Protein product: CASSFRTSGTYNEQFF.

The CDR3 here is CASTGRTFSSYEQYF. In DNA, the CDR3 is TGTGCCAGCACGGGACGGACGTTTTCCTCCTACGAGCAGTACTTC. The chain carries TRBV6-1 and TRBJ2-7; tentatively, D is TRBD1 or TRBD2 (5 bases each). Per germline, CDR1 MNHNS and CDR2 SASEGT. The CDR3 is 15 amino acids. V was pared by 7 bases and J by 0 bases, with 16 bases between.

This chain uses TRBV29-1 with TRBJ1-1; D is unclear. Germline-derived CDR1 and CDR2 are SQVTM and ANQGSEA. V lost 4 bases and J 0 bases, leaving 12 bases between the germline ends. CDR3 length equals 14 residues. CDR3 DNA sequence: TGCAGCGTTGTCCGGGTCCCCATGAACACTGAAGCTTTCTTT. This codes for CSVVRVPMNTEAFF. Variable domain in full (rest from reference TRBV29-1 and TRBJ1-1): SAVISQKPSRDICQRGTSLTIQCQVDSQVTMMFWYRQQPGQSLTLIATANQGSEATYESGFVIDKFPISRPNLTFSTLTVSNMSPEDSSIYLCSVVRVPMNTEAFFGQGTRLTVV.